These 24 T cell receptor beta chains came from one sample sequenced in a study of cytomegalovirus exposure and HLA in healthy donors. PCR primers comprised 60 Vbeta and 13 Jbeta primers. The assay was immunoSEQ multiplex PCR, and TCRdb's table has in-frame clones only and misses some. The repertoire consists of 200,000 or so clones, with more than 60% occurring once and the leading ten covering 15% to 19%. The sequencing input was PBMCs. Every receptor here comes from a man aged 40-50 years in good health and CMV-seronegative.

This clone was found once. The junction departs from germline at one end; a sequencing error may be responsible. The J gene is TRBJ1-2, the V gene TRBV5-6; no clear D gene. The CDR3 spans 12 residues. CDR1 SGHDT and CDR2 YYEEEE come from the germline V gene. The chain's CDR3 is CASSTVPYDYTF. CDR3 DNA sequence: TGTGCCAGCAGCACGGTCCCTTATGACTACACCTTC.

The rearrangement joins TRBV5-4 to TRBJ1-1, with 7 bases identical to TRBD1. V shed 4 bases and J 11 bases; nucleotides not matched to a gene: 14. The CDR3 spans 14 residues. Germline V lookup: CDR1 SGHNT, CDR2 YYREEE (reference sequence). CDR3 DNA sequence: TGTGCCAGCAGCAGTGACAGGGTAGAGGTTTCGGCTTTCTTT. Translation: CASSSDRVEVSAFF.

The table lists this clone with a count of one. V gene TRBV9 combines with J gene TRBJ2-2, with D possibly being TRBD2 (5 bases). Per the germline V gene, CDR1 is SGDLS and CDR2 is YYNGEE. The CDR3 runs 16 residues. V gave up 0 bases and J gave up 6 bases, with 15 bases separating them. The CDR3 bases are TGTGCCAGCAGCGTAGCTACGAGGGTTTACGCCGGGGAGCTGTTTTTT. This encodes CASSVATRVYAGELFF.

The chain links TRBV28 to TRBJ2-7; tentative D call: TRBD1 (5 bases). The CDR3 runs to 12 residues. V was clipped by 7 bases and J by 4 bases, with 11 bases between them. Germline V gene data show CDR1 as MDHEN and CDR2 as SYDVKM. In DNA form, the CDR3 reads TGTGCCAGCAAAAGGGGTTTATACGAGCAGTACTTC. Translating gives CASKRGLYEQYF.

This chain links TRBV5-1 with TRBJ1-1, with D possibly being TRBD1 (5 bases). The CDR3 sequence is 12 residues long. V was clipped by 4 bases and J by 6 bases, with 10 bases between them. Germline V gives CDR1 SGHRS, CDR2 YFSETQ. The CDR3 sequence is CASSSQGAEAFF. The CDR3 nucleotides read TGCGCCAGCAGCAGTCAGGGTGCTGAAGCTTTCTTT.

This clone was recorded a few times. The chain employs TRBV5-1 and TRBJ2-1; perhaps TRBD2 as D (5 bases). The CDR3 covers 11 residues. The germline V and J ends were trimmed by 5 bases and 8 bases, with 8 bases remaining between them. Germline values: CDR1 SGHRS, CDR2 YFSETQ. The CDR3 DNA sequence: TGCGCCAGCAGTGAGGGCTATGAGCAGTTCTTC. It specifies CASSEGYEQFF.

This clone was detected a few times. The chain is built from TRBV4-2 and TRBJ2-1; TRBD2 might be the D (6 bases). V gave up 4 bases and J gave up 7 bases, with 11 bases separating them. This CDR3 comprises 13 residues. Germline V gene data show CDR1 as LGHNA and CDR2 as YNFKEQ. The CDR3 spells CASSPLGGNEQFF. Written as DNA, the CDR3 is TGTGCCAGCAGCCCACTAGGAGGGAATGAGCAGTTCTTC.

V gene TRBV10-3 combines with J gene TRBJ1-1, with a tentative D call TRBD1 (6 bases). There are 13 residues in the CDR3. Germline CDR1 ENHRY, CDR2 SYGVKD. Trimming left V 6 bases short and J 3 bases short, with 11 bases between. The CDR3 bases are TGTGCCATCAGAGACAGGTCGGACACTGAAGCTTTCTTT. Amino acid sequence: CAIRDRSDTEAFF.

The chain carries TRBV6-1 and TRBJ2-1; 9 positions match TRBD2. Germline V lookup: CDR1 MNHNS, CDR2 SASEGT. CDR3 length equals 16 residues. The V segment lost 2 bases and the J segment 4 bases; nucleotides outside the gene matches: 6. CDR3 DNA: TGTGCCAGCAGTGAAATCGCGGGGGGGCCTTACAATGAGCAGTTCTTC. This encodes CASSEIAGGPYNEQFF.

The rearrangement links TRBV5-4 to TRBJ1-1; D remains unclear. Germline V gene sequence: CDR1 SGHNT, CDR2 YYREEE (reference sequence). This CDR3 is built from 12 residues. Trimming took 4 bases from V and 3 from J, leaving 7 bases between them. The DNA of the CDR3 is TGTGCCAGCAGCGCGAGAGACACTGAAGCTTTCTTT. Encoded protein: CASSARDTEAFF. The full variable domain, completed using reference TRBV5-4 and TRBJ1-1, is ETGVTQSPTHLIKTRGQQVTLRCSSQSGHNTVSWYQQALGQGPQFIFQYYREEENGRGNFPPRFSGLQFPNYSSELNVNALELDDSALYLCASSARDTEAFFGQGTRLTVV.

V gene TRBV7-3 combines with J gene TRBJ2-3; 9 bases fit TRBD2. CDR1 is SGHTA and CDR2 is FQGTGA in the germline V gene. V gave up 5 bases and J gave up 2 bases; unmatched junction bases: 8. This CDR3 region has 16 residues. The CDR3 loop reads CASSLGLARATDTQYF. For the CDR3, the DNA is TGTGCCAGCAGCCTCGGACTAGCGCGGGCCACAGATACGCAGTATTTT.

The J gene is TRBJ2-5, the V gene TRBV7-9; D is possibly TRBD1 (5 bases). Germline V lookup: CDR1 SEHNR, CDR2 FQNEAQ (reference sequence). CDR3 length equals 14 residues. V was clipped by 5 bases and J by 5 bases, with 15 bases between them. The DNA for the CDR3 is TGTGCCAGCAGCCCGACAGTTGTGCGGGAGACCCAGTACTTC. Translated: CASSPTVVRETQYF.

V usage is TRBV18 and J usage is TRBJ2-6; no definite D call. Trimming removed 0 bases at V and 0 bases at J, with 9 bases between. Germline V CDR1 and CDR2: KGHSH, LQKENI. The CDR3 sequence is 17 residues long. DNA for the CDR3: TGTGCCAGCTCACCACCGAACAGCCTCTCTGGGGCCAACGTCCTGACTTTC. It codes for CASSPPNSLSGANVLTF.

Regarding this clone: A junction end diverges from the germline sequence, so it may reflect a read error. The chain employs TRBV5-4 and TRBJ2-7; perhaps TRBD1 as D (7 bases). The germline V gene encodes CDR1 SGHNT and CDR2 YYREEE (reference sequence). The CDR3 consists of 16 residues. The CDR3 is CASTLGPGDSSYEQYF. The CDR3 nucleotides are TGTGCCAGCACCTTGGGACCGGGGGACAGCTCCTACGAGCAGTACTTC.

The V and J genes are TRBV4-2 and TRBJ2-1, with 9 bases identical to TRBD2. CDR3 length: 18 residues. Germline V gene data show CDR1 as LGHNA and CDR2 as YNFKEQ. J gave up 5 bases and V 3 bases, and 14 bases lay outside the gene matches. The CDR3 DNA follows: TGTGCCAGCAGCCAGATAAAGACTAGCGGCAGCCGCAACAATGAGCAGTTCTTC. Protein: CASSQIKTSGSRNNEQFF.

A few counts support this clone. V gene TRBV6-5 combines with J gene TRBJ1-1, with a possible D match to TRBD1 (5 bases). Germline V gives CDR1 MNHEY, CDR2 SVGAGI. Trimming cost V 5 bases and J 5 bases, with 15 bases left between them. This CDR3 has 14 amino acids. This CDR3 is CASSEWRGRTEAFF. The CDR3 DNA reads TGTGCCAGCAGTGAATGGAGGGGAAGAACTGAAGCTTTCTTT.

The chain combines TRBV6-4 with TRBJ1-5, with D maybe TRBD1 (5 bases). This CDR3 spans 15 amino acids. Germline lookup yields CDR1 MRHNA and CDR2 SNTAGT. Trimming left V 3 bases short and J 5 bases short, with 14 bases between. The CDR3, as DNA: TGTGCCAGCAGTGAATTAACGGTAGGGGATCAGCCCCAGCATTTT. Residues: CASSELTVGDQPQHF.

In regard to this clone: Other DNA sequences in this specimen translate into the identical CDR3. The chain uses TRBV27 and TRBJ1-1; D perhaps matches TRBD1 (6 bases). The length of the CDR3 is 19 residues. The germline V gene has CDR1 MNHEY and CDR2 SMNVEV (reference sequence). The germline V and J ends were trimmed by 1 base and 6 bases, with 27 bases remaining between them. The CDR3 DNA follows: TGTGCCAGCAGTTTATTGGATCCTAGGGGGGGGGCGAGACTGCCTGAAGCTTTCTTT. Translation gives CASSLLDPRGGARLPEAFF.

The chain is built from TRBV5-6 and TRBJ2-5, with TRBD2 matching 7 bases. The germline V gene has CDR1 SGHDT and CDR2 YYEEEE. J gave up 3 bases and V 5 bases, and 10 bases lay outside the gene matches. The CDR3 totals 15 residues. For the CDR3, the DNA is TGTGCCAGCAGTACCGTCCGGGACTATGAAGAGACCCAGTACTTC. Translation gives CASSTVRDYEETQYF.

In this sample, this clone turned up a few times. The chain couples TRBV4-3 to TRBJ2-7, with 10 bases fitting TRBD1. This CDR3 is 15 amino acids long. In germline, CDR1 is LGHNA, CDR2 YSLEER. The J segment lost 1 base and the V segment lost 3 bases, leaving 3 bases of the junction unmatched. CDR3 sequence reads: CASSQGQGKSYEQYF. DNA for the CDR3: TGCGCCAGCAGCCAGGGACAGGGGAAATCCTACGAGCAGTACTTC.

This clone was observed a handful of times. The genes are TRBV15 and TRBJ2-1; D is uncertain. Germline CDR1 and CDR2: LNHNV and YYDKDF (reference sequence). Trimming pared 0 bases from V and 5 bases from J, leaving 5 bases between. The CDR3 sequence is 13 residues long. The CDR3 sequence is CATSREADNEQFF. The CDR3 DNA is TGTGCCACCAGCAGAGAGGCTGACAATGAGCAGTTCTTC.

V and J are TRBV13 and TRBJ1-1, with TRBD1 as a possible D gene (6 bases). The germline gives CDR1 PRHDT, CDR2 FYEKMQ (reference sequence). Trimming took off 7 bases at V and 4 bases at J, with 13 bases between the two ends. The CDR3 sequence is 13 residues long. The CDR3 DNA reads TGTGCCAGCATCACAGGGATAAGCACTGAAGCTTTCTTT. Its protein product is CASITGISTEAFF.

The DNA for the CDR3 is TGTGCCAGCAGGGGGGGGCCTACCTACGAGCAGTACTTC. Its translation is CASRGGPTYEQYF. The chain has TRBV28 and TRBJ2-7; TRBD2 might be the D (7 bases). V was shortened by 6 bases and J by 2 bases, with 11 bases between the two germline ends. CDR1 is MDHEN, CDR2 SYDVKM, per germline. The CDR3 length is 13 residues. The full variable domain, rest sourced from reference TRBV28 and TRBJ2-7, is DVKVTQSSRYLVKRTGEKVFLECVQDMDHENMFWYRQDPGLGLRLIYFSYDVKMKEKGDIPEGYSVSREKKERFSLILESASTNQTSMYLCASRGGPTYEQYFGPGTRLTVT.

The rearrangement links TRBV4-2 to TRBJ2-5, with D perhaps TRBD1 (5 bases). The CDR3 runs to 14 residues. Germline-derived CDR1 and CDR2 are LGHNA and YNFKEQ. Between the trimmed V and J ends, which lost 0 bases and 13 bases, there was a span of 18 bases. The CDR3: CASSQDWGRARPYF. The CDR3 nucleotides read TGTGCCAGCAGCCAAGATTGGGGCAGGGCTAGACCGTACTTC.